This paragraph reports one T cell receptor (beta chain). These data are taken from a study of blood T cell repertoires in COVID-19. In the study overall: Acute and convalescent COVID-19 specimens originated in the United States, Italy and Spain.

The method was immunoSEQ multiplex PCR; TCRdb's version includes in-frame clones alone and lacks a portion of them. The sample lists about 190,000 clones; around 80% were seen once. Material: peripheral blood. This clonotype originated in a man aged 25 to 45 with active or convalescent COVID-19.

The CDR3 DNA is TGTGCCAGCAGTGAAGTGCAGGGTCTTCACTCTGGGGCCAACGTCCTGACTTTC. It codes for CASSEVQGLHSGANVLTF. The gene calls are TRBV2 and TRBJ2-6; tentatively, D is TRBD1 (5 bases). Trimming stripped 1 base from V and 0 bases from J, with 13 bases between. The CDR3 sequence is 18 residues long. CDR1 and CDR2 from the germline V gene are SNHLY and FYNNEI.